These 3 T cell receptor beta chains were all obtained from the same sample, sequenced in a study of T cell responses to AZD1222 COVID-19 vaccine. Measured with immunoSEQ multiplex PCR; TCRdb has only the in-frame clones, and not every one. The profile covers some 64,000 clones, with roughly three quarters appearing a single time and around 15% taken by the ten largest. Sequencing used peripheral blood, obtained on day 0 of AZD1222 vaccination. The source is an adult in good health.

The CDR3 loop is CASRQPQRVGTEAFF. CDR3 nucleotides: TGTGCCAGCAGACAACCCCAGAGAGTGGGCACTGAAGCTTTCTTT. The chain has TRBV6-5 and TRBJ1-1; the D is unclear. Deletions cut 6 bases from V and 4 bases from J, with 18 bases between. CDR1 MNHEY and CDR2 SVGAGI come from the germline V gene. The CDR3 spans 15 residues.

This clone was detected only a few times. This chain links TRBV7-2 with TRBJ1-2, with TRBD1 as a possible D gene (5 bases). The germline CDR1 and CDR2 sequences are SGHTA and FQGNSA. The CDR3 is 14 residues long. The V end lost 0 bases, the J end lost 4 bases, and 9 bases lay between the germline ends. The CDR3 spells CASSLAGDVYGYTF. For the CDR3, the DNA is TGTGCCAGCAGCTTAGCAGGGGATGTCTATGGCTACACCTTC. Full variable domain (remainder filled in from reference TRBV7-2 and TRBJ1-2): GAGVSQSPSNKVTEKGKDVELRCDPISGHTALYWYRQSLGQGLEFLIYFQGNSAPDKSGLPSDRFSAERTGGSVSTLTIQRTQQEDSAVYLCASSLAGDVYGYTFGSGTRLTVV.

This clone was picked up a small number of times. V usage is TRBV11-2 and J usage is TRBJ2-1; 15 bases map to TRBD2. CDR1 and CDR2 (germline): SGHAT, FQNNGV. J gave up 15 bases and V 4 bases, and 7 bases lay outside the gene matches. The CDR3 is 14 residues long. The CDR3: CASSSWTSGGAWFF. CDR3 DNA sequence: TGTGCCAGCAGCTCTTGGACTAGCGGGGGGGCTTGGTTCTTC.